The following is a T cell receptor beta chain sequence with its context. Its target is unknown. The CDR3 contains 16 residues. Between the trimmed V and J ends, which lost 6 bases and 4 bases, there was a span of 20 bases. This sample stems from a study of T cell repertoires in cytomegalovirus infection. In TCRdb, the reads were re-called with MiXCR into one record per CDR3 protein. The table has about 110,000 distinct CDR3 sequences, about 30% seen once. The clonotype originates from a human donor in good health (CMV status not recorded). Some clones in this sample may be carry-over from other donors' samples. The sample was CD8+ T cells from cultured PBMCs, taken from culture after CMV antigen stimulation. The J gene is TRBJ2-3, the V gene TRBV12-3 or TRBV12-4, with D possibly being TRBD2 (6 bases). The CDR3 is CASSNGDLMTADTQYF. CDR3 bases: TGTGCCAGCAGCAACGGGGACTTGATGACGGCAGATACGCAGTATTTT.